The source of this T cell receptor beta chain is a study of blood T cells in healthy people across ages (dated by TCRdb to 2015 to 2017). Background for the entire study: In model experiments, roughly one uniquely barcoded TCR beta cDNA molecule per two T cells was captured by template switching. To avoid experimental bias, donors of different ages were distributed randomly across sequencing lanes. The study analyzed two additional independent replicas of 1 million unique cDNA reads from the same blood draw for two donors, one aged 18 to 29 and one aged 80 or older. The study measured age-related changes in TCR beta repertoire diversity using deep sequencing normalized with unique cDNA molecular identifiers. Donors were grouped into four age groups: young (average 16 years), middle-aged (less than 40), aged (62) and long-lived (just over 80).

Broader findings and caveats from the paper: Since profiling was done on bulk unsorted PBMCs, naive and antigen-experienced compartments could not be conclusively compared. Compared with the aged group, the long-lived group had more naive CD4+ T cells, fewer expanded clones and increased TCR diversity, suggesting age selection. The percentage of naive T cells measured by flow cytometry correlated strongly with observed TCR beta diversity. Estimates of total diversity from one million sequenced T cells were regarded as lower bounds and underestimates. The CMV infection status of donors was not known, potentially confounding age-related changes in expanded clonotypes. As age increased, observed TCR beta diversity per million T cells dropped in a roughly linear way, and a significant reduction was already evident by age 40.

The approximately 40 donors, aged about 6 to 100 years, were systemically healthy Caucasian individuals from Russia. Around 10 milliliters of peripheral blood were collected from each donor into EDTA-treated Vacutainer tubes. Ficoll-Paque density-gradient centrifugation was used to isolate PBMCs, with at least 7 million per sample. Trizol reagent was used to extract total RNA from PBMCs, with at least 6 micrograms per sample. The percentages of naive CD45RAhigh/CD27high T cells were determined by flow cytometry on a PBMC aliquot from every donor. A remark on this clonotype: Its binding antigen is unknown. The sample holds no much larger clone one base away, and base qualities are not on file.

Library preparation was by 5' RACE. TCRdb shows the sequencer as Illumina HiSeq 2500. A second roughly 6 to 12 cycle PCR used a sample-barcoded 5' primer and a J-beta primer mix. A unique molecular identifier was introduced onto each TCR beta cDNA molecule by a template-switch 5' adaptor carrying 12 random nucleotides. At least 3 million CDR3-containing paired-end reads were obtained from each sample. First-strand cDNA was synthesized from all RNA with the Mint cDNA synthesis kit, primed by a TRBC-specific oligonucleotide. Following uracil-DNA glycosylase treatment, a first 18-cycle PCR with universal primers M1SS and BC2_uni_R was performed on all cDNA. In the authors' own workflow: Normalization of each sample was performed by random selection of 1 million high-quality reads, each carrying a distinct molecular identifier. Reads with shared molecular identifiers were discarded instead of being binned into consensus sequences. MiTCR, with a Q25 quality threshold and the strictest error-elimination algorithm, was used for CDR3 identification, clonotype clustering and error correction. A nonparametric unseen species model with Euler transformation was used to estimate a lower bound on total TCR beta diversity. TCRdb cleaned the public reads at Q25 with fastp, built clones with MiXCR and kept in-frame beta chains. Rows with a matching CDR3 protein are joined into one entry that keeps the most common DNA and genes. The V and J calls were not made by the authors but by TCRdb's processing. This sample comprises about 800,000 distinct CDR3 sequences, roughly 60% of them detected only once. Approximately 21% of the sample is taken by the ten largest.

The CDR3 runs 18 residues from the cysteine to the phenylalanine. Left in the record is the CDR3 DNA by itself, 54 bases read in frame from the first base. V gives up 0 bases and J gives up 0 bases, and the segment between their germline ends measures 12 bases. The germline V gene (reference sequence) gives CDR1 as LGHDT and CDR2 as YNNKEL. The TCR originated in a young man in good health. The sample taken for sequencing was blood. The V gene is TRBV3-1 and the J gene is TRBJ2-6, and possibly TRBD1, on 5 matching bases. The CDR3 amino acid sequence is: CASSQDRGRFSGANVLTF. The nucleotides read TGTGCCAGCAGCCAAGATAGGGGCAGATTCTCTGGGGCCAACGTCCTGACTTTC.